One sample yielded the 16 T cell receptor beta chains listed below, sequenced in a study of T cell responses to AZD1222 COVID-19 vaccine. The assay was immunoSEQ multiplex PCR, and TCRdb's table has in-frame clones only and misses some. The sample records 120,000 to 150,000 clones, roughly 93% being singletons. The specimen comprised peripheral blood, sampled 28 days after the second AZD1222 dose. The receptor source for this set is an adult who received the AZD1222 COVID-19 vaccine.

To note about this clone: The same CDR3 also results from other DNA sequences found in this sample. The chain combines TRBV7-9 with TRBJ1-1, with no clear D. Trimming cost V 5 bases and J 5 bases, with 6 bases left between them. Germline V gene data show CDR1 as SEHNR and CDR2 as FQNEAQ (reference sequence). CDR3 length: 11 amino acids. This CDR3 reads CASSHGTEAFF. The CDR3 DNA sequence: TGTGCCAGCAGCCACGGGACTGAAGCTTTCTTT.

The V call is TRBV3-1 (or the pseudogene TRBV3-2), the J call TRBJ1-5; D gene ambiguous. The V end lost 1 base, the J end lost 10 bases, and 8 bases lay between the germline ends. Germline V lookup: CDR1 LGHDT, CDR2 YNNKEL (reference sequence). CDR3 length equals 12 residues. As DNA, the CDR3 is TGTGCCAGCAGCCAAGGGGCATCCCCCCAGCATTTT. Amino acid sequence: CASSQGASPQHF.

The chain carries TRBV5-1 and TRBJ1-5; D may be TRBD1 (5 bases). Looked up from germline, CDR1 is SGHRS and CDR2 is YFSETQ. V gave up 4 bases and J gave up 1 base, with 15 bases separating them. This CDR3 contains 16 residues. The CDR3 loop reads CASSPGGRESNQPQHF. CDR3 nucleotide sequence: TGCGCCAGCAGCCCGGGGGGTAGGGAGAGCAATCAGCCCCAGCATTTT.

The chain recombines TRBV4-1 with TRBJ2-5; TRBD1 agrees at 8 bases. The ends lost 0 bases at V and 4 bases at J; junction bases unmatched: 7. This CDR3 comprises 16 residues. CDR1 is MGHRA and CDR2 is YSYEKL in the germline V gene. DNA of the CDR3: TGCGCCAGCAGCCAAGATTTTCAGGGGGCCCGAGAGACCCAGTACTTC. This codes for CASSQDFQGARETQYF.

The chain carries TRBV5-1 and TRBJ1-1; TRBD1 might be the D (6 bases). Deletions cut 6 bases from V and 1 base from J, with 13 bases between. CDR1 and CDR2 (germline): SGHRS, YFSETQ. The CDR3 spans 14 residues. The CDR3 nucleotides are TGCGCCAGCAAACAGGGAGGACGGAACACTGAAGCTTTCTTT. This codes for CASKQGGRNTEAFF. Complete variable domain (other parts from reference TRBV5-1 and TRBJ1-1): KAGVTQTPRYLIKTRGQQVTLSCSPISGHRSVSWYQQTPGQGLQFLFEYFSETQRNKGNFPGRFSGRQFSNSRSEMNVSTLELGDSALYLCASKQGGRNTEAFFGQGTRLTVV.

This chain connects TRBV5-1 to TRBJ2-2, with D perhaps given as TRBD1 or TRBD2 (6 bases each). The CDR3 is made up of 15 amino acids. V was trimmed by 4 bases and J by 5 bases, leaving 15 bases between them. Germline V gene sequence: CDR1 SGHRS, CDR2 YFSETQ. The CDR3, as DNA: TGCGCCAGCAGCCTGCTTGGGGGGCAAACCGGGGAGCTGTTTTTT. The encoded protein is CASSLLGGQTGELFF.

In DNA form, the CDR3 reads TGTGCCAGCAGCCAGGGACAGGGGGCAGGGAACGAGCAGTACTTC. This translates into CASSQGQGAGNEQYF. This chain joins TRBV11-3 and TRBJ2-7, with 12 bases aligning to TRBD1. The junction had 7 bases not matched to a gene; V was cut back by 5 bases and J by 5 bases. The CDR3 covers 15 residues. The germline CDR1 and CDR2 sequences are SGHNT and YENEEA.

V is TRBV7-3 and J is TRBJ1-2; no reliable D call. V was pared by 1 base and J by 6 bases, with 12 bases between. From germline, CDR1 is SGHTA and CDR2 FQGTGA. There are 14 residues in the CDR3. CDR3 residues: CASSLNPHGDGYTF. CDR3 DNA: TGTGCCAGCAGCTTAAATCCCCATGGGGATGGCTACACCTTC.

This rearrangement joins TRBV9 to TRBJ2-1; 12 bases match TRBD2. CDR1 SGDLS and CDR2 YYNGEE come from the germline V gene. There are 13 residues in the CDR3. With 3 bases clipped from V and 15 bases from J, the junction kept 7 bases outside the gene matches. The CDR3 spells CASSAQTSGRVFF. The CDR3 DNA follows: TGTGCCAGCAGCGCCCAGACTAGCGGGAGAGTGTTCTTC.

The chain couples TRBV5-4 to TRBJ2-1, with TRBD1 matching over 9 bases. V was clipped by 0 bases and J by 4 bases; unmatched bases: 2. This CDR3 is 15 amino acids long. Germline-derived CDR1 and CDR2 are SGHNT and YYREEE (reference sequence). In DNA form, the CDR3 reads TGTGCCAGCAGCTTGGCGGGACAGGGATACAATGAGCAGTTCTTC. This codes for CASSLAGQGYNEQFF.

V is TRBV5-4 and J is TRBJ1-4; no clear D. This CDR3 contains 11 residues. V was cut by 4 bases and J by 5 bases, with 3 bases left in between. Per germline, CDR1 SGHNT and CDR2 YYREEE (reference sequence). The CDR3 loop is CASSKNEKLFF. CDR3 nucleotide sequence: TGTGCCAGCAGCAAAAATGAAAAACTGTTTTTT.

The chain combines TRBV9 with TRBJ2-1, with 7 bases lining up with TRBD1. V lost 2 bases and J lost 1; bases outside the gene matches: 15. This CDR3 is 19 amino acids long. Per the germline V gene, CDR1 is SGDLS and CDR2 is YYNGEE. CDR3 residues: CASSVKGAALLGSYNEQFF. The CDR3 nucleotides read TGTGCCAGCAGCGTTAAGGGGGCAGCACTTTTGGGGTCCTACAATGAGCAGTTCTTC.

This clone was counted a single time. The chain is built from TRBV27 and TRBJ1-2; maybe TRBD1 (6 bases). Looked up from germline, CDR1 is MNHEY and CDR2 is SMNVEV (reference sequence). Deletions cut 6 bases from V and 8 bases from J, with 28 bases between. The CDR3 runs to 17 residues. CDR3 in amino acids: CASRAGAGILRWSGYTF. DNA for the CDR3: TGTGCCAGCAGGGCAGGGGCAGGGATTTTACGTTGGTCGGGCTACACCTTC.

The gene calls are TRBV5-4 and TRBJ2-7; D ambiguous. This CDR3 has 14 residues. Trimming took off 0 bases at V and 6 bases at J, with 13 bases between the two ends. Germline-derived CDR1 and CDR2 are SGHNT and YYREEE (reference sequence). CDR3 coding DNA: TGTGCCAGCAGCTTGGACACCCTCCAAGGCGAGCAGTACTTC. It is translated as CASSLDTLQGEQYF.

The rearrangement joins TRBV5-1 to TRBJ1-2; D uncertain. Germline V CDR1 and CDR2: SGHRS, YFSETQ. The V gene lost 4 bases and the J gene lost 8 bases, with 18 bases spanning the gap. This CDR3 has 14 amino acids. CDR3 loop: CASSPYRVKRGYTF. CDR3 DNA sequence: TGCGCCAGCAGCCCTTACCGGGTGAAAAGGGGCTACACCTTC.

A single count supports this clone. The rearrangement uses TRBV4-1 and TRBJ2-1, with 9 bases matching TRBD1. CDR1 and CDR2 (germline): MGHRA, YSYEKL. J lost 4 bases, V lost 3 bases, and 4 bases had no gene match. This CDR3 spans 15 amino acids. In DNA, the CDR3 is TGCGCCAGCAGCCAGGCGGGACAGGGATACAATGAGCAGTTCTTC. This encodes CASSQAGQGYNEQFF.